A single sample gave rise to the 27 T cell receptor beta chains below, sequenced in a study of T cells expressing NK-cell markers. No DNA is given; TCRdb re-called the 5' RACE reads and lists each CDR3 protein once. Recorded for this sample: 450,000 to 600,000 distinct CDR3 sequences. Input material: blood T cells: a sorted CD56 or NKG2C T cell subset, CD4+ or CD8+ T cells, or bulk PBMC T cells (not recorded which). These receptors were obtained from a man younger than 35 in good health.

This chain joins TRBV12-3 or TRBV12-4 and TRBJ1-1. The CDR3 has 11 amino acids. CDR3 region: CASSRDSEAFF.

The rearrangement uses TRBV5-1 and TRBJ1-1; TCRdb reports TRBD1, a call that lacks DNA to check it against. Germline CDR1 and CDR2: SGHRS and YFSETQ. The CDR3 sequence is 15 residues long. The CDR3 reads CASSPGTGSDTEAFF.

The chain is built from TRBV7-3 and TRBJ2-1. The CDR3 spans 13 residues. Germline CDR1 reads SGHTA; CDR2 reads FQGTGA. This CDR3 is CASSLTLRDEQFF. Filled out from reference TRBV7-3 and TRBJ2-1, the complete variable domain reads GAGVSQTPSNKVTEKGKYVELRCDPISGHTALYWYRQSLGQGPEFLIYFQGTGAADDSGLPNDRFFAVRPEGSVSTLKIQRTERGDSAVYLCASSLTLRDEQFFGPGTRLTVL.

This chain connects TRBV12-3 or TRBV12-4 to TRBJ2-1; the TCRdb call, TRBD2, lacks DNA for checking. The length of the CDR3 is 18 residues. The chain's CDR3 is CASSLSLLPMSSYNEQFF.

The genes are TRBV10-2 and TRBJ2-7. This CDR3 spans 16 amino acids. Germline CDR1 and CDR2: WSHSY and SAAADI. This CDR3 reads CASSESTREDTYEQYF.

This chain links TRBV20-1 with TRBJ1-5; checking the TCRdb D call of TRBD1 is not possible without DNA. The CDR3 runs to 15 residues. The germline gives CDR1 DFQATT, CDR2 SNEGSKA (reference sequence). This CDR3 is CSAREWTVRPQPQHF.

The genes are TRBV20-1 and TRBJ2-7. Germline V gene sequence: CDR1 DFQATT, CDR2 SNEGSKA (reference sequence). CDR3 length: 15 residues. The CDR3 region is CSASPDKPIGYEQYF.

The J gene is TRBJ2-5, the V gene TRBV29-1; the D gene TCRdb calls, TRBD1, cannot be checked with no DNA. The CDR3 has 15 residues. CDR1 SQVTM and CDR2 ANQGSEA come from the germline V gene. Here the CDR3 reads CSVWVQTSPLETQYF.

This CDR3 reads CASIAGAGELFF. This chain links TRBV12-3 or TRBV12-4 with TRBJ2-2. CDR3 size: 12 residues.

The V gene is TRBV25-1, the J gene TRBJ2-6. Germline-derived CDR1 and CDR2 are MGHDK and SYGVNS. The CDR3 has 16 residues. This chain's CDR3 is CASSEYRSSGANVLTF.

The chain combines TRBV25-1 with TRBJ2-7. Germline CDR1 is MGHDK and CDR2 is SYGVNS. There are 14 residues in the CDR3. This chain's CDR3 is CASSEYFVPYEQYF.

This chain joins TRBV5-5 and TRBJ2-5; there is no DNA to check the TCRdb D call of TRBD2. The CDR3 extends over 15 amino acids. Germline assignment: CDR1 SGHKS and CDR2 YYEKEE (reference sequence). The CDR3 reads CASIREAGPQETQYF.

This CDR3 is CASSQEIGTLSLYF. This chain joins TRBV14 and TRBJ2-3; checking the TCRdb D call of TRBD1 is not possible without DNA. This CDR3 region has 14 residues. Germline assignment: CDR1 SGHDN and CDR2 FVKESK. Drawing the rest from reference TRBV14 and TRBJ2-3, the complete variable domain is EAGVTQFPSHSVIEKGQTVTLRCDPISGHDNLYWYRRVMGKEIKFLLHFVKESKQDESGMPNNRFLAERTGGTYSTLKVQPAELEDSGVYFCASSQEIGTLSLYFGPGTRLTVL.

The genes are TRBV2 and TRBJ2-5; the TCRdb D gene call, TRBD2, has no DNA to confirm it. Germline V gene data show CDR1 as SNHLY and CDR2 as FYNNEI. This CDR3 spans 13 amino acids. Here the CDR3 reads CASISGRRETQYF.

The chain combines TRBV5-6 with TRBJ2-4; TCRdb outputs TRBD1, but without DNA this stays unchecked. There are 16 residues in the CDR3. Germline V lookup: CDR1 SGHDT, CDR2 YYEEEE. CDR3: CASSLDPGARGNIQYF.

CDR3 loop: CASSYSWRSSYNEQFF. The chain employs TRBV6-2 or TRBV6-3 and TRBJ2-1. The germline CDR1 and CDR2 sequences are MNHEY and SVGEGT. The CDR3 runs 16 residues.

Here the CDR3 reads CASGYRDRNTIYF. V usage is TRBV6-6 and J usage is TRBJ1-3; the D call from TCRdb, TRBD1, cannot be confirmed without DNA. The CDR3 totals 13 residues. In germline, CDR1 is MNHNY, CDR2 SVGAGI (reference sequence).

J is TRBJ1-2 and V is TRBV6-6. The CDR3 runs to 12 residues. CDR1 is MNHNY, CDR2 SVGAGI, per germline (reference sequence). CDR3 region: CASTSQRGGYTF.

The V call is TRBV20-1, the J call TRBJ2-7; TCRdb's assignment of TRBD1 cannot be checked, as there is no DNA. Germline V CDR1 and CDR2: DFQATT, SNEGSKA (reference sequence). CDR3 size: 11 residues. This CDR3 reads CSALQAYEQYF.

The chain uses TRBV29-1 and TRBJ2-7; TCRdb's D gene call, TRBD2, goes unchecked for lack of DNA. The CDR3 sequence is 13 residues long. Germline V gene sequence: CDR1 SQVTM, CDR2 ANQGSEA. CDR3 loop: CSVLAPSSYEQYF.

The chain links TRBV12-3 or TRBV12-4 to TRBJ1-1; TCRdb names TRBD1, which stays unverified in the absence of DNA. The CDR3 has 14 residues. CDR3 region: CASSLRRGLAEAFF.

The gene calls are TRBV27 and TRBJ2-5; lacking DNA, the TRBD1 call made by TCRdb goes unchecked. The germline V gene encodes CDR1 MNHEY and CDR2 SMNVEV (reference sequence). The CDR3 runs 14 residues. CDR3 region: CASKRAGLQETQYF.

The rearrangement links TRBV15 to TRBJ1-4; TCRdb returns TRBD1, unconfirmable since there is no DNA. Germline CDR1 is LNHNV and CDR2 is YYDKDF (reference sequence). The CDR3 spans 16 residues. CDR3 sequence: CATSRDLQGAGEKLFF.

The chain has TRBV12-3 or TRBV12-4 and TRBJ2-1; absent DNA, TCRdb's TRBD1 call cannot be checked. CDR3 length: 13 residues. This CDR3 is CASSPSGKNEQFF.

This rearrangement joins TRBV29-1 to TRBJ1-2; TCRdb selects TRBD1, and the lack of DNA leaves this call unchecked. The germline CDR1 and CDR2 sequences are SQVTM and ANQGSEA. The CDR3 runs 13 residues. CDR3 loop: CSVGQGASYGYTF.

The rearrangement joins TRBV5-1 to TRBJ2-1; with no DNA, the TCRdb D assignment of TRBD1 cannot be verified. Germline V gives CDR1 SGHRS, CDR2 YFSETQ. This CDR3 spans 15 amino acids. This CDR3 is CASSLEGGEYNEQFF.

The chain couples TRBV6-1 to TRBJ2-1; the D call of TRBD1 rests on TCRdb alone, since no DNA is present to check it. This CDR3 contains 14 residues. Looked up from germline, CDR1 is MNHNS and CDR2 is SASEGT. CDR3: CASRGQGSRDEQFF.